A selection of T cell receptor beta chains follows, all from one sample in a study of patients and donors after allogeneic stem cell transplantation. TCRdb itself ran the RT-PCR reads through MiXCR, one entry per CDR3 protein. The sample includes roughly 30,000 distinct CDR3 sequences, nearly 7% seen only once; the top ten take nearly 35%. Sequencing used blood, either unsorted or a sorted T cell fraction (not recorded which). These receptors were collected from a human donor who was either an allogeneic HSCT recipient or a stem cell or donor lymphocyte infusion donor (not recorded which). It is not recorded whose cells these are; they may come from a transplant donor. CDR3s include the opening cysteine and the closing phenylalanine or tryptophan. The D gene is left open where the match is weak. Size tells how often a clone was seen (once, few, many) or the class of an expanded clone, and some rows leave it out.

clone size,J gene,D gene,V gene,CDR3 DNA,CDR3 protein
-,TRBJ2-2,-,TRBV14,TGTGCCAGCAGCCCACTTAGGCGGGTCGCCACCGGGGAGCTGTTTTTT,CASSPLRRVATGELFF
-,TRBJ2-1,TRBD2,TRBV7-9,TGTGCCAGCAGCCTTAAGACTAGCGGACTAGGGAATGAGCAGTTCTTC,CASSLKTSGLGNEQFF
few,TRBJ1-1,-,TRBV6-2/TRBV6-3,TGTGCCAGCAGCTCCACAGGGAACACTGAAGCTTTCTTT,CASSSTGNTEAFF
-,TRBJ2-2,-,TRBV5-4,TGTGCCGGGGGGCGGGAGTACGCCGGGGAGCTGTTTTTT,CAGGREYAGELFF
-,TRBJ2-5,-,TRBV10-3,TGTGCCATCAGCCCACACGAGCAAGAGACCCAGTACTTC,CAISPHEQETQYF
many,TRBJ2-5,TRBD2,TRBV12-5,TGTGCTAGTGCCCTGGGAGGGGCGAAGACCCAGTACTTC,CASALGGAKTQYF
many,TRBJ2-1,-,TRBV27,TGTGCCAGCAGTCCGCTGGGATCAGGCAATGAGCAGTTCTTC,CASSPLGSGNEQFF
few,TRBJ2-5,TRBD2,TRBV20-1,TGCAGTGCTAGCGGGAGGGCCCGGGAGACCCAGTACTTC,CSASGRARETQYF
few,TRBJ2-3,TRBD2,TRBV10-3,TGTGCCATCAGCACTAGCGGGAGCGTCACAGATACGCAGTATTTT,CAISTSGSVTDTQYF
many,TRBJ1-5,-,TRBV28,TGTGCCAGCAGTTTATTGACAGGTAACAATCAGCCCCAGCATTTT,CASSLLTGNNQPQHF
-,TRBJ2-3,TRBD1,TRBV3-1,TGTGCCAGCAGCCAACAGGGACAGGGGTTGGGTACAGATACGCAGTATTTT,CASSQQGQGLGTDTQYF
-,TRBJ2-7,TRBD2,TRBV9,TGTGCCAGCAGCGCTACTAGCGGGAGGGCGGACGAGCAGTACTTC,CASSATSGRADEQYF
many,TRBJ1-5,TRBD1,TRBV28,TGTGCCATCAGACAGGGGGGCCCGGTGGGCAATCAGCCCCAGCATTTT,CAIRQGGPVGNQPQHF
-,TRBJ2-5,-,TRBV7-2,TGTGCCAGCAGCTTAGTTCGCGAGACCCAGTACTTC,CASSLVRETQYF
many,TRBJ1-5,-,TRBV4-1,TGCGCCAGCAGCCAAGATGGAGATAGCAATCAGCCCCAGCATTTT,CASSQDGDSNQPQHF
-,TRBJ2-5,-,TRBV7-2,TGTGCCAGCAGCCTGAAGGGGATCCGAGAGACCCAGTACTTC,CASSLKGIRETQYF
few,TRBJ1-5,-,TRBV30,TGTGCCTGGAGTGTACTAGGGAATAGCAATCAGCCCCAGCATTTT,CAWSVLGNSNQPQHF
few,TRBJ2-1,TRBD1,TRBV12-3/TRBV12-4,TGTGCCAGCAGTCTACAGGGGCCCCTAGCCGATGAGCAGTTCTTC,CASSLQGPLADEQFF
many,TRBJ2-2,TRBD2,TRBV9,TGTGCCAGCAGCGGGACTAGCGGGAGAACCGGGGAGCTGTTTTTT,CASSGTSGRTGELFF
many,TRBJ1-2,TRBD1,TRBV2,TGTGCCAGCAGTAGGACAGGAAGGGGCTACACCTTC,CASSRTGRGYTF
many,TRBJ2-2,-,TRBV24-1,TGTGCCACCAGTGAATCAGGGACGAACACCGGGGAGCTGTTTTTT,CATSESGTNTGELFF
-,TRBJ2-1,TRBD1,TRBV7-9,TGTGCCAGCAGCACGAGGGACAGTAACAATGAGCAGTTCTTC,CASSTRDSNNEQFF
many,TRBJ1-2,TRBD1,TRBV29-1,TGCAGCGTAGGACAGGGGGCAAACTATGGCTACACCTTC,CSVGQGANYGYTF
-,TRBJ2-1,TRBD2,TRBV7-3,TGTGCCAGCAGCGCCGGGACTAGCGGGATTGATGAGCAGTTCTTC,CASSAGTSGIDEQFF
-,TRBJ1-6,-,TRBV9,TGTGCCAGCAGCGCCAACACGCGGAATTCACCCCTCCACTTT,CASSANTRNSPLHF
many,TRBJ2-6,-,TRBV7-9,TGTGCCAGCAGCTTGAGGGTCCCTGGGGCCAACGTCCTGACTTTC,CASSLRVPGANVLTF
few,TRBJ2-7,TRBD1,TRBV7-9,TGTGCCAGCAGCGACCGAGACAGGGGGTACGAGCAGTACTTC,CASSDRDRGYEQYF
-,TRBJ2-7,-,TRBV7-6,TGTGCCAGCAGCTTAGCGAGTGGGACCCACGGGCAGTACTTC,CASSLASGTHGQYF
-,TRBJ2-1,-,TRBV6-2/TRBV6-3,TGTGCCAGCAGTTACTCGAACACGGGAACGGGCAATGGGCAGTTCTTC,CASSYSNTGTGNGQFF